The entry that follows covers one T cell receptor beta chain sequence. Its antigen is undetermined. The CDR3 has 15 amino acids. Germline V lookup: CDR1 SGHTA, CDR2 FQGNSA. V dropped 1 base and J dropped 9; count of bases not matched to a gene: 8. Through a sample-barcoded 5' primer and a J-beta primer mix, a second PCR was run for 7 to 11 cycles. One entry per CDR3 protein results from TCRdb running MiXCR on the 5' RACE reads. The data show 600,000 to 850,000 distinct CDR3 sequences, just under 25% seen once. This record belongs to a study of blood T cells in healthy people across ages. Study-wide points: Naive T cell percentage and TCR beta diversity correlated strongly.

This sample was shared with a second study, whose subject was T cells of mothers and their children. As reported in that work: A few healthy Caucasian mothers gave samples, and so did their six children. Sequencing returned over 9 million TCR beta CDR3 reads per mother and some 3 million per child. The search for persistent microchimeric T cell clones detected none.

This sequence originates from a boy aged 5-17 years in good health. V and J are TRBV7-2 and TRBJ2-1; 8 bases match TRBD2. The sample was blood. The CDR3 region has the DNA TGTGCCAGCAGCTTAGTAACGGGAGGGAGAGGTGAGCAGTTCTTC. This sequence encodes CASSLVTGGRGEQFF.